This T cell receptor beta chain derives from a study of blood T cell repertoires in COVID-19. Study in general: Samples taken during acute and convalescent COVID-19 were collected in the United States, Italy and Spain. T cells, B-cell-depleted T cells, or PBMCs provided the cDNA or gDNA that served as material.

CDR3 size: 14 residues. The junction had 9 bases not matched to a gene; V was cut back by 7 bases and J by 6 bases. Germline V CDR1 and CDR2: SNHLY, FYNNEI. In the study's own analysis: Estimation of nucleated cell counts was performed using reference gene primer amplification. Method: immunoSEQ multiplex PCR; TCRdb's copy keeps in-frame clones and lacks some. Clonal size and the V and J genes are those of that table, whereas D and trimming came from the DNA. The sample has approximately 100,000 clones, 88% seen once. Sequencing input: peripheral blood. The chain employs TRBV2 and TRBJ2-5, with TRBD1 matching 9 bases. This sequence was found in a woman aged 60 to 75 with acute or convalescent COVID-19. CDR3 sequence: CASTQDRGTQTQYF. The CDR3 DNA sequence: TGTGCCAGCACCCAGGACAGGGGAACGCAGACCCAGTACTTC.